What follows is one TCR beta chain and its context. The data belong to a study of shared clonotypes between healthy human individuals. V trimming: 4 bases; J trimming: 2 bases; junction bases outside the gene matches: 7. The germline V gene has CDR1 SGHAT and CDR2 FQNNGV. The length of the CDR3 is 17 residues. Assay runs were performed at deep level. Data came from immunoSEQ multiplex PCR; TCRdb stores just in-frame clones and leaves some out. The top ten clones hold around 0.13% of a sample with some 2,000,000 clones, approximately 95% of them seen once. Sequencing was carried out using naive CD4+ T cells sorted from blood. Sample subset: CD45RA+ positively selected. V and J are TRBV11-2 and TRBJ2-1, with 11 nucleotides matching TRBD2. The TCR originated in a young man in good health. Written as DNA, the CDR3 is TGTGCCAGCAGCTCCCTCATAGCGGGAGGGGCCTACAATGAGCAGTTCTTC. Translating it yields CASSSLIAGGAYNEQFF.